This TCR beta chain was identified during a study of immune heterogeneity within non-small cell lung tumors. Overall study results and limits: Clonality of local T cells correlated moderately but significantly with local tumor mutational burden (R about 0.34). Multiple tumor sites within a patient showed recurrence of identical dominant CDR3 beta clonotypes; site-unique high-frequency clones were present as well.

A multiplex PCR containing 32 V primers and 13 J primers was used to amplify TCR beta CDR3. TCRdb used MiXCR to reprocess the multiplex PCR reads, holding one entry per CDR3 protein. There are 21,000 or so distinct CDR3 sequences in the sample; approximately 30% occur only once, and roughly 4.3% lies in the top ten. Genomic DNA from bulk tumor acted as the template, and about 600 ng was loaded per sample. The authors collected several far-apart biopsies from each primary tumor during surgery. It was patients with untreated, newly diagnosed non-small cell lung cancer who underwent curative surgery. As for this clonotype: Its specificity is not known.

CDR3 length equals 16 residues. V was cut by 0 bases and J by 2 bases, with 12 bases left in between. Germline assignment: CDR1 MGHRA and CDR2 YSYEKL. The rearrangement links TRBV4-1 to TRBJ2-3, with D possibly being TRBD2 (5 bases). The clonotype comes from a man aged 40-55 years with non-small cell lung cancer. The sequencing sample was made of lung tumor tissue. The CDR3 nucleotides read TGCGCCAGCAGCCAAGAAGGAGCGGCAATCACAGATACGCAGTATTTT. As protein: CASSQEGAAITDTQYF.